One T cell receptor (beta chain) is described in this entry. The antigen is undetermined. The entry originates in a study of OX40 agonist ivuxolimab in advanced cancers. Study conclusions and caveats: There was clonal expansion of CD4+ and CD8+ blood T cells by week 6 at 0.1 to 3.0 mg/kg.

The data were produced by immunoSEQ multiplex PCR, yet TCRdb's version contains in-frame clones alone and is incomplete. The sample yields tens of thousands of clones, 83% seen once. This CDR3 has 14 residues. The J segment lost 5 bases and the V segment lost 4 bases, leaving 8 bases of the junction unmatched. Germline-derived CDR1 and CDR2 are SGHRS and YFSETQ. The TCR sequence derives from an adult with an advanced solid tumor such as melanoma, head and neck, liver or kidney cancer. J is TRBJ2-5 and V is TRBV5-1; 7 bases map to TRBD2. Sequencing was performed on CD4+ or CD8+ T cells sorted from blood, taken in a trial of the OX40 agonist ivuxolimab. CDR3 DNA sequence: TGCGCCAGCAGCCCGGGGGGTGTCCGGGAGACCCAGTACTTC. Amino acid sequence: CASSPGGVRETQYF.